Reported below is one TCR beta chain. Its antigen is unidentified. Sequenced with the Oncomine TCR Beta short-read assay was DNA taken from cultured CD4+ T cells. A single record per CDR3 protein comes from TCRdb applying MiXCR to the PCR reads. The sample carries 13,000 to 15,000 distinct CDR3 sequences, about 65% recorded once. CDR1 is SGHTA and CDR2 is FQGTGA in the germline V gene. Trimming stripped 2 bases from V and 0 bases from J, with 11 bases between. The CDR3 covers 16 residues. Noted treatment: roughly 11-day PBMC culture with coronavirus spike peptide pools or control peptides (ViraFEST assay). In the ViraFEST assay, peptide-pool expansion preceded TCR sequencing of expanded clonotypes. Peptide pools at roughly 10 ug/ml, together with 7.5 to 10 IU/ml IL-2, were added to cultures of approximately 1.9 million PBMCs per well. The data derive from a study of vaccination and CD4 T cells after COVID-19. In the study overall: Blood was drawn a median about 75 days post second dose, range 14 to 241.

Specimen: CD4+ T cells from blood, cultured in vitro. The V and J genes are TRBV7-3 and TRBJ2-1; D perhaps matches TRBD1 (5 bases). The TCR originated in a human donor who had recovered from COVID-19. The chain's CDR3 is CASSLGAISSYNEQFF. In nucleotides, the CDR3 is TGTGCCAGCAGCTTAGGGGCAATCAGCTCCTACAATGAGCAGTTCTTC.